The clone carrying this TCR beta chain appeared a single time. Its antigen remains unknown. The data originate from a study of cytomegalovirus exposure and HLA in healthy donors. Regarding the study as a whole: Evidence from a later analysis indicated that most CMV-associated TCR beta chains looked HLA-restricted. Across donors, presence/absence analyses took sequencing depth to be roughly uniform. A classifier reportedly called cytomegalovirus status with high sensitivity and specificity.

Primers: 60 Vbeta forward and 13 Jbeta reverse. This table comes from immunoSEQ multiplex PCR, and its TCRdb copy is limited to in-frame clones, with some not included. The sample lists around 110,000 clones; about 70% were seen once. The clonotype comes from a woman aged 50 to 60 in good health and CMV-seropositive. The specimen sequenced was PBMCs.

The CDR3: CASRTIQGIRDQPQHF. The CDR3 DNA follows: TGTGCCAGCAGGACGATCCAGGGGATCAGGGATCAGCCCCAGCATTTT. V usage is TRBV25-1 and J usage is TRBJ1-5; a possible D gene is TRBD1 (6 bases). The CDR3 length is 16 residues. Looked up from germline, CDR1 is MGHDK and CDR2 is SYGVNS. V dropped 6 bases and J dropped 5 bases, with 20 bases sitting between them.